This TCR beta chain was found in a study of breast tumors, draining lymph nodes, adjacent tissues. This clonotype was observed many times. What it binds is unknown. Study observations and caveats: The data were judged consistent with most tumor T cells coming from lymph node and expanding in tumor. Compared with lymph nodes, tumors were less diverse; compared with nontumor tissue, more. Luminal-like breast cancer showed significantly greater tumor-nontumor repertoire similarity than basal-like breast cancer did.

TCRdb reprocessed the multiplex PCR reads via MiXCR and lists one record per CDR3 protein. The data show approximately 100,000 distinct CDR3 sequences, 21% seen once. The CDR3 runs to 12 residues. V was pared by 2 bases and J by 8 bases, with 9 bases between. Germline assignment: CDR1 ENHRY and CDR2 SYGVKD. The lymph nodes were axillary draining lymph nodes from breast cancer patients. This sequence was found in a female donor with breast cancer. Some clones in this sample may be carry-over from other donors' samples. Sequenced input: axillary lymph node tissue. The chain recombines TRBV10-3 with TRBJ1-2; D unclear. In DNA form, the CDR3 reads TGTGCCATCAGTGAGGGGCGAGGCGGCTACACCTTC. As protein: CAISEGRGGYTF.